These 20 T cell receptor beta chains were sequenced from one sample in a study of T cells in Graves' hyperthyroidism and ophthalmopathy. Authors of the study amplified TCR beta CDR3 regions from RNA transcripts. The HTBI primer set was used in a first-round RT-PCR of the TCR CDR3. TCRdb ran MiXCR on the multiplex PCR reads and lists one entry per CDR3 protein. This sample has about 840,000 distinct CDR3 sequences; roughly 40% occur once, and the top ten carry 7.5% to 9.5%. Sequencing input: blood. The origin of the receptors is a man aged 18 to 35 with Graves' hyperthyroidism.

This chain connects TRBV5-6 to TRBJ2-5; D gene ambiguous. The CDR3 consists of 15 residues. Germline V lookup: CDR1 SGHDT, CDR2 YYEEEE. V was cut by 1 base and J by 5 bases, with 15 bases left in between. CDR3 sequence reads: CASSLKQTPLETQYF. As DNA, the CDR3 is TGTGCCAGCAGCTTGAAACAGACGCCCCTGGAGACCCAGTACTTC.

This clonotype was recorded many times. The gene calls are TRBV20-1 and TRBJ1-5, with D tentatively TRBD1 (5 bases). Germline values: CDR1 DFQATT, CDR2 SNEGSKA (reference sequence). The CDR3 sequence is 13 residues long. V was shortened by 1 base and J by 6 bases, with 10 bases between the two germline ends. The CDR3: CSARARGSQPQHF. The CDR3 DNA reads TGCAGTGCTAGAGCGAGGGGAAGTCAGCCCCAGCATTTT.

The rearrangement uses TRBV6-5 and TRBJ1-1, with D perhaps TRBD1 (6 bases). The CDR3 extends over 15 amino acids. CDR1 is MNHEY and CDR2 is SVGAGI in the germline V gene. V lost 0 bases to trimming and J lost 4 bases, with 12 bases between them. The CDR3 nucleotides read TGTGCCAGCAGTTACTCGCGGGGGCTGGGCACTGAAGCTTTCTTT. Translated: CASSYSRGLGTEAFF.

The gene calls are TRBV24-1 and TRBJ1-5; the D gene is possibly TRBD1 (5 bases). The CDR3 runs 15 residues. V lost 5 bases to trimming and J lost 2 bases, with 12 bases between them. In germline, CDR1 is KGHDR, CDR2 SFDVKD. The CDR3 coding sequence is TGTGCCACCAGTGCGGGGACCTCCCGCAATCAGCCCCAGCATTTT. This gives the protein CATSAGTSRNQPQHF.

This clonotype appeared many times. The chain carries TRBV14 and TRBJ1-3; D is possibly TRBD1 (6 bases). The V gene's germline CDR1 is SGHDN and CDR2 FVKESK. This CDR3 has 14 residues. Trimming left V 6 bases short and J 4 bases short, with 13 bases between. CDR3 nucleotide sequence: TGTGCCAGCAGGACGACAGGTTCAGGAAACACCATATATTTT. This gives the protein CASRTTGSGNTIYF.

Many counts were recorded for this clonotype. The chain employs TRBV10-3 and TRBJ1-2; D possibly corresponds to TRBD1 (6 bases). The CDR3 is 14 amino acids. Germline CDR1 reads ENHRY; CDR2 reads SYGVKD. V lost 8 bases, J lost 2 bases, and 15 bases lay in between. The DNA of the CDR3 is TGTGCCATCCTCGATAGGGGGGCAAACTATGGCTACACCTTC. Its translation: CAILDRGANYGYTF.

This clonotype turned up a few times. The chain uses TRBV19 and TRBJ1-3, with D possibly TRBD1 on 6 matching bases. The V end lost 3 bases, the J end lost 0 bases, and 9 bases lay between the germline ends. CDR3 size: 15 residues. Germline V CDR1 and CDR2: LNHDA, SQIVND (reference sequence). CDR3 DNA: TGTGCCAGTAGTATGGGGGCAGGCTCTGGAAACACCATATATTTT. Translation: CASSMGAGSGNTIYF.

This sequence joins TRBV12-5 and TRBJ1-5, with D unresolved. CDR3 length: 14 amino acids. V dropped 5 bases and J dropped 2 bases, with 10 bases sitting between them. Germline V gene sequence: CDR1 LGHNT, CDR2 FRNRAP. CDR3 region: CASGPGLGNQPQHF. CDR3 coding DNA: TGTGCTAGTGGTCCAGGACTCGGCAATCAGCCCCAGCATTTT.

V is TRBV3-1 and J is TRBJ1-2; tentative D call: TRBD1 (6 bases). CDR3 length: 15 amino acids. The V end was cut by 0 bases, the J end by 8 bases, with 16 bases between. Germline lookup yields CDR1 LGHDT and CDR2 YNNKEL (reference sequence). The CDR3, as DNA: TGTGCCAGCAGCCAAGATCTAGGGCAGGGGTTCGGCTACACCTTC. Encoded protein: CASSQDLGQGFGYTF. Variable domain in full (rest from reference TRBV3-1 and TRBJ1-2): DTAVSQTPKYLVTQMGNDKSIKCEQNLGHDTMYWYKQDSKKFLKIMFSYNNKELIINETVPNRFSPKSPDKAHLNLHINSLELGDSAVYFCASSQDLGQGFGYTFGSGTRLTVV.

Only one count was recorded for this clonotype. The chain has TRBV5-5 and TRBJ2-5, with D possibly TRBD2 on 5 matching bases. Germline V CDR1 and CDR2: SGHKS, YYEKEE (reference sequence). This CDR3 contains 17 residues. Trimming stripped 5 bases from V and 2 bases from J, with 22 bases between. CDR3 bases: TGTGCCAGCAGTTCATCCCGGGGTCGAGGATGGCAAGAGACCCAGTACTTC. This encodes CASSSSRGRGWQETQYF.

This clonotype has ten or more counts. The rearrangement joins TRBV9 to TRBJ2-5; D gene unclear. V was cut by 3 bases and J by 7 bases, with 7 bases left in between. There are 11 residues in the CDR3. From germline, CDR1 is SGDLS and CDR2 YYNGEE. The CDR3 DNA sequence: TGTGCCAGCAGCGATGGTGGGACCCAGTACTTC. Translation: CASSDGGTQYF.

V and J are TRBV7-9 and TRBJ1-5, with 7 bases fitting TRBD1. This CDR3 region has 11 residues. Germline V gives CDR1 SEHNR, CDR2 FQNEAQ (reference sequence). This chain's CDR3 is CSGTAYQPQHF. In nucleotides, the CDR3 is TGTTCCGGGACAGCCTATCAGCCCCAGCATTTT.

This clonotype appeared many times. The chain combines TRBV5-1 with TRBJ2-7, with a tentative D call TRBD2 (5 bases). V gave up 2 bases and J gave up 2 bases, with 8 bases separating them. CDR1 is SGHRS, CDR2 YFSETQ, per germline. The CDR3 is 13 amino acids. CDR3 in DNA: TGCGCCAGCAGCTTCGGGGAGACCTACGAGCAGTACTTC. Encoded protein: CASSFGETYEQYF.

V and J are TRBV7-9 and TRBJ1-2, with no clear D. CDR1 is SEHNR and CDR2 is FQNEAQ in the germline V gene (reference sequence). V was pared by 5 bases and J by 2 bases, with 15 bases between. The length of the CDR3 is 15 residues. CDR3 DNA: TGTGCCAGCAGCGCCTACCTTTTACCGAACTATGGCTACACCTTC. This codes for CASSAYLLPNYGYTF.

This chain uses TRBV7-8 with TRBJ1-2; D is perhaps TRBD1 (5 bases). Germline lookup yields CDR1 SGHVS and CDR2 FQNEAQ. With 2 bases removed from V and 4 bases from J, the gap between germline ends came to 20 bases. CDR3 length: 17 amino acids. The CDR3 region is CASSLKRRQPISYGYTF. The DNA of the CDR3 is TGTGCCAGCAGCTTAAAACGACGACAGCCGATTAGCTATGGCTACACCTTC.

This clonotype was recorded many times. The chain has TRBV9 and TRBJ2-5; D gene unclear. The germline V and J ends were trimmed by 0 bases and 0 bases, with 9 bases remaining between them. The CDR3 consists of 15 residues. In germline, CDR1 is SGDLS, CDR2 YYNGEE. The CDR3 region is CASSVAPVHQETQYF. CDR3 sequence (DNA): TGTGCCAGCAGCGTAGCCCCAGTCCACCAAGAGACCCAGTACTTC.

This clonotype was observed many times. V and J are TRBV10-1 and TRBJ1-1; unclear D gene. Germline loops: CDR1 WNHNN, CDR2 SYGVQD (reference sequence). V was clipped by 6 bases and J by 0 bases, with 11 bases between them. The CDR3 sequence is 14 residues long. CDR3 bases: TGCGCCAGCAGCCCTCCCCCTTTGAACACTGAAGCTTTCTTT. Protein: CASSPPPLNTEAFF.

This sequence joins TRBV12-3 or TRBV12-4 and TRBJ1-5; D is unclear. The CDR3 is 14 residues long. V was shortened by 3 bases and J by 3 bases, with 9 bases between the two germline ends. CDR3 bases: TGTGCCAGCAGTTTTGATGCGGTCAATCAGCCCCAGCATTTT. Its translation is CASSFDAVNQPQHF.

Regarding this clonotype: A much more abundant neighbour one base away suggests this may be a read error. CDR3 nucleotide sequence: TGCAGTGCTGGGCTCGGACTCGGTGCTTTCTTT. Protein sequence: CSAGLGLGAFF. The chain joins TRBV20-1 to TRBJ1-1; no clear D gene. Germline V CDR1 and CDR2: DFQATT, SNEGSKA (reference sequence). The CDR3 has 11 residues. The V and J ends lost 5 bases and 11 bases respectively, with 15 bases between them.

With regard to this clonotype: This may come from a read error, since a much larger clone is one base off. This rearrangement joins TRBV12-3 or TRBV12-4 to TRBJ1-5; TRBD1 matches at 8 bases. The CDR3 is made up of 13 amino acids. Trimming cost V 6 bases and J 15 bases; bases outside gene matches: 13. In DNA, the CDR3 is TGTGCCAGCAGAGGGACAGGCCAACAAGCCCGGCATTTT. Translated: CASRGTGQQARHF.